Listed below are T cell receptor beta chains from one sample, sequenced in a study of cytomegalovirus exposure and HLA in healthy donors. This table comes from immunoSEQ multiplex PCR, and its TCRdb copy is limited to in-frame clones, with some not included. The profile shows 99,000 or so clones, roughly 80% of them singletons. Sequencing input: PBMCs. All receptors derive from a woman aged 40 to 49 in good health and CMV-seropositive. Both conserved end residues are part of each CDR3. A D gene is named only where the DNA matches it firmly.

v_call	d_call	j_call	cdr3_aa
TRBV27	.	TRBJ2-3	CASSPAGGGRDTQYF
TRBV27	.	TRBJ2-7	CASSLSPGVTYEQYF
TRBV19	TRBD2	TRBJ2-1	CASSIDPGTTYNEQFF
TRBV10-3	TRBD2	TRBJ2-1	CAISGVLGTNPVNEQFF
TRBV11-3	TRBD2	TRBJ2-7	CASKRGLAGAYEQYF
TRBV7-2	.	TRBJ2-7	CASSLGDKQYF
TRBV4-2	.	TRBJ1-3	CASSQDRGDTIYF
TRBV10-3	TRBD1	TRBJ2-1	CAISKRGRTAYNEQFF
TRBV11-2	.	TRBJ1-5	CASSLDRSNQPQHF
TRBV7-8	TRBD2	TRBJ2-7	CAVAGGHYEQYF
TRBV5-8	TRBD1	TRBJ2-2	CASSSRPGQGGTGELFF
TRBV11-1	.	TRBJ1-5	CASSPRTERISNQPQHF
TRBV7-9	.	TRBJ1-2	CASSLRSGLDGYTF
TRBV6-4	.	TRBJ1-4	CASSEAANEKLFF
TRBV4-2	TRBD2	TRBJ2-3	CASTKGQGGFVAGGQDTQYF
TRBV2	.	TRBJ1-2	CASSEALQGPTRRGGYTF
TRBV5-1	.	TRBJ2-7	CASSFGGNEQYF
TRBV2	.	TRBJ1-1	CASSEEVGEGDTEAFF
TRBV19	TRBD1	TRBJ2-3	CASSMFGTGRTDTQYF
TRBV7-8	.	TRBJ2-7	CASSLTGGSYEQYF
TRBV28	.	TRBJ1-6	CASSFLANSPLHF
TRBV7-9	.	TRBJ2-7	CASGLGGDPRYEQYF
TRBV28	.	TRBJ1-5	CASSLTGYGQPQHF
TRBV5-1	.	TRBJ1-1	CASSLNRNTEAFF
TRBV20-1	.	TRBJ1-2	CSASVGYTF
TRBV28	.	TRBJ1-2	CASGGGGYGYGYTF
TRBV11-3	.	TRBJ1-2	CASSLGTANYGYTF
TRBV7-8	.	TRBJ1-2	CASSLLQSYGYTF
TRBV28	TRBD2	TRBJ2-3	CASSLTETSGGRTPTDTQYF
TRBV5-4	TRBD1	TRBJ2-7	CASRDGTGSSYEQYF
TRBV19	TRBD2	TRBJ2-4	CASSMWSRGGAAKNIQYF
TRBV5-5	TRBD2	TRBJ2-2	CASSPGLGANTGELFF
TRBV7-2	TRBD1	TRBJ2-1	CASSFSQGALEQFF
TRBV5-1	TRBD1	TRBJ2-1	CASQQGVGRSDYNEQFF
TRBV2	.	TRBJ1-6	CASNPTVQGVSPLHF
TRBV2	.	TRBJ1-1	CASSVSWARTDMNTEAFF
TRBV10-3	.	TRBJ2-3	CAIKTGDTQYF
TRBV9	.	TRBJ2-7	CASSARPGTNSYEQYF
TRBV2	.	TRBJ2-5	CASNRERQETQYF
TRBV15	.	.	CATSREAQGAYEQYF
TRBV10-3	TRBD2	TRBJ2-1	CAISDFRGDSYNEQFF
TRBV6-5	TRBD2	TRBJ2-1	CASSYGGRAYVEQFF
TRBV5-6	.	TRBJ2-7	CASSSRGPYEQYF
TRBV5-1	TRBD1	TRBJ1-3	CASSLGGTGGSGNTIYF
TRBV7-2	.	TRBJ2-7	CASSQAFQLREQYF
TRBV5-4	.	TRBJ2-1	CASSNPSGGPYNEQFF
TRBV27	.	TRBJ2-2	CASRPRGPGELFF
TRBV7-7	TRBD2	TRBJ2-5	CASSLVAGGSETQYF
TRBV4-2	.	TRBJ1-4	CASSQEALGATNEKLFF
TRBV7-9	.	TRBJ1-4	CASSSPDNGNEKLFF
TRBV5-6	.	TRBJ1-4	CASSIPGEKLFF